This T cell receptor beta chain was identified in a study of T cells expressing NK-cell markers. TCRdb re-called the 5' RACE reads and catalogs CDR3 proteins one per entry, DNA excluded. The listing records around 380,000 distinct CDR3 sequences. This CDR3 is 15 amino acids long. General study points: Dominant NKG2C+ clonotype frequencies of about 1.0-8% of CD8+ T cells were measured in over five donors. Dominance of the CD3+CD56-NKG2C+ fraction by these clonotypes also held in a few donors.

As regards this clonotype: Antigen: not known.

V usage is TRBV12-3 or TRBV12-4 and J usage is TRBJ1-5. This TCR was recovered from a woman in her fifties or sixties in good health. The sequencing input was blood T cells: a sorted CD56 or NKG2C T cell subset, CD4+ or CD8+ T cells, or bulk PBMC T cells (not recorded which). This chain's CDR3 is CASSVQSISNQPQHF.